Here is one TCR beta chain with its context. Antigen unknown. This sample is drawn from a study of shared clonotypes between healthy human individuals. Study in general: CD4 naive and memory got three plates each, CD8 naive two, CD8 memory one.

Clones were read by immunoSEQ multiplex PCR, and TCRdb kept only the in-frame ones, dropping some. Of some 2,000,000 clones listed, roughly 95% are singletons. Whole-study results and caveats: There were few donors, and this limited the genetic and exposure-history diversity represented.

The clonotype originates from a man between 18 and 29 years old in good health. Material: naive CD4+ T cells sorted from blood. Subset of the sample: CD45RA+ positively selected.

This CDR3 reads CASGRGGYSNQPQHF. In nucleotides, the CDR3 is TGTGCCAGCGGGCGGGGTGGCTATAGCAATCAGCCCCAGCATTTT. V usage is TRBV6-1 and J usage is TRBJ1-5; D is undetermined. This CDR3 has 15 amino acids. V lost 8 bases to trimming and J lost 0 bases, with 14 bases between them. Germline V gene sequence: CDR1 MNHNS, CDR2 SASEGT.